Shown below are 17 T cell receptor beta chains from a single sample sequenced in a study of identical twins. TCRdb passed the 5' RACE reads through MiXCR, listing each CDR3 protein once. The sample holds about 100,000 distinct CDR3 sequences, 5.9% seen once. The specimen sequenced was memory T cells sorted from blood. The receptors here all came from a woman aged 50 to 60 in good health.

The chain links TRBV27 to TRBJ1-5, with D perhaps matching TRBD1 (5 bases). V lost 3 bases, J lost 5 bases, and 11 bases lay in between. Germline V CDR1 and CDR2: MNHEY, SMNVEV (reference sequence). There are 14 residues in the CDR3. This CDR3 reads CASSFSSGDQPQHF. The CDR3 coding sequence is TGTGCCAGCAGTTTTTCATCGGGGGATCAGCCCCAGCATTTT.

CDR3 amino acids: CASSRIAGGGQETQYF. The CDR3 nucleotides are TGTGCCAGCAGCCGAATAGCGGGAGGGGGACAAGAGACCCAGTACTTC. This chain links TRBV7-3 with TRBJ2-5; 11 bases fit TRBD2. CDR3 size: 16 residues. J gave up 2 bases and V 5 bases, and 7 bases lay outside the gene matches. The V gene's germline CDR1 is SGHTA and CDR2 FQGTGA.

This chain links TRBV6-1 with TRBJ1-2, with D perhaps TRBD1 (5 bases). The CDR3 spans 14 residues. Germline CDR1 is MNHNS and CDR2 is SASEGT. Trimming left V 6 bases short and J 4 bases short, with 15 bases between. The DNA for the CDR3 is TGTGCCAGCAGGAACGGCGGGGACTCCTATGGCTACACCTTC. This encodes CASRNGGDSYGYTF.

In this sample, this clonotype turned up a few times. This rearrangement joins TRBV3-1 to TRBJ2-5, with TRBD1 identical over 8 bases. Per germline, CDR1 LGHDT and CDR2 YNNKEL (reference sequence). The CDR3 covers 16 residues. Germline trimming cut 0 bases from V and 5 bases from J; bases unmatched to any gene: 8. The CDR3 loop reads CASSQDRQGSWETQYF. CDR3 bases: TGTGCCAGCAGCCAAGACAGACAGGGGAGTTGGGAGACCCAGTACTTC.

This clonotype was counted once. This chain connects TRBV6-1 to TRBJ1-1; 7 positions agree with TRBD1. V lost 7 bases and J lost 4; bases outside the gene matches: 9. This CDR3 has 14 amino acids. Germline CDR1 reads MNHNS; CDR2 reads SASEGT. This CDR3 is CASNFGTVGTEAFF. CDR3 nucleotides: TGTGCCAGCAACTTCGGGACAGTGGGCACTGAAGCTTTCTTT.

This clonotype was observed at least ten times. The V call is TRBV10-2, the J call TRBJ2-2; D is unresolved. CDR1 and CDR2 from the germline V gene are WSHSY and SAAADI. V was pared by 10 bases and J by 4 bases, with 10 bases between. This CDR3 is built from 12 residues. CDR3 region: CATRGRTGELFF. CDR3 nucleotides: TGCGCCACCCGAGGTCGCACCGGGGAGCTGTTTTTT.

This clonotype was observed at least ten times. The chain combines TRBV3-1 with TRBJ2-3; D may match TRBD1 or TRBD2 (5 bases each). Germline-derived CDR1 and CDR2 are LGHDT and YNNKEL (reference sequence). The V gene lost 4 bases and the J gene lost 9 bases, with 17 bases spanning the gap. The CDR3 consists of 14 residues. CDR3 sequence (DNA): TGTGCCAGCAGCCCCGCCGGGGAAGGGGTCACGCAGTATTTT. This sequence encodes CASSPAGEGVTQYF.

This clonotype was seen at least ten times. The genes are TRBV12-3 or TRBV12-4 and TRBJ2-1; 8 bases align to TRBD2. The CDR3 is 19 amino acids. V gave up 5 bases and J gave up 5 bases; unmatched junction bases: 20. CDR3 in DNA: TGTGCCAGCAGTCCAGGCCCCCTTCTTAGCGGGACGCTAAACAATGAGCAGTTCTTC. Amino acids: CASSPGPLLSGTLNNEQFF.

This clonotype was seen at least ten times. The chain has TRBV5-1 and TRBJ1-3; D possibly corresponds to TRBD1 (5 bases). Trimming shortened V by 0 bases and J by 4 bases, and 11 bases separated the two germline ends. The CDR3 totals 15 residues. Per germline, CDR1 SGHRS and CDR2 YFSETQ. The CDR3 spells CASSLEPGRGNTIYF. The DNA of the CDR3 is TGCGCCAGCAGCTTGGAACCGGGGCGAGGAAACACCATATATTTT. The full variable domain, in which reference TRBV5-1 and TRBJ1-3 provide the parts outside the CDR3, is KAGVTQTPRYLIKTRGQQVTLSCSPISGHRSVSWYQQTPGQGLQFLFEYFSETQRNKGNFPGRFSGRQFSNSRSEMNVSTLELGDSALYLCASSLEPGRGNTIYFGEGSWLTVV.

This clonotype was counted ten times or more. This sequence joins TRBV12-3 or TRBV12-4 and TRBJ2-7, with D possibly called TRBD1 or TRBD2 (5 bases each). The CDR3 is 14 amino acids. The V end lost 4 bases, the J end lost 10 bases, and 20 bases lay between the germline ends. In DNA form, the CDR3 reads TGTGCCAGCAGTTATGGTAGCTGGGACCTAGGTCAGTACTTC. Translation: CASSYGSWDLGQYF.

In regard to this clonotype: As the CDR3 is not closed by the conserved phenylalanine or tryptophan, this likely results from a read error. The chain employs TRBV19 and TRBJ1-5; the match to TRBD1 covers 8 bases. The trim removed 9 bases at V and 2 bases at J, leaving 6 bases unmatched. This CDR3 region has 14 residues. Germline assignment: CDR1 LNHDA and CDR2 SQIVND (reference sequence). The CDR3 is CASRTGYGNQPQHI. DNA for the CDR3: TGTGCCAGCCGGACAGGGTATGGCAATCAGCCCCAGCATATT.

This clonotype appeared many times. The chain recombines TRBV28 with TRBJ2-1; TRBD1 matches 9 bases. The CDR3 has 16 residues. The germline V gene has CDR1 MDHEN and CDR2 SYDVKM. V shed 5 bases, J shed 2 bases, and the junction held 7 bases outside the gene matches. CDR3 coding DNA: TGTGCCAGCAGTCCGGAGGGACAGGGAACCTACAATGAGCAGTTCTTC. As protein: CASSPEGQGTYNEQFF.

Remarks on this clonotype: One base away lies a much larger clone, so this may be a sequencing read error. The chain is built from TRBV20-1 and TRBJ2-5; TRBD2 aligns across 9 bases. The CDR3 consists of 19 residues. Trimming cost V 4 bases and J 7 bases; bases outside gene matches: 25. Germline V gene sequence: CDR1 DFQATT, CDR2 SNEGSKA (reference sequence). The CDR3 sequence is CSATHRDQETSGLGGTQYF. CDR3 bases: TGCAGTGCTACTCACAGGGACCAAGAAACTAGCGGGCTTGGGGGGACCCAGTACTTC.

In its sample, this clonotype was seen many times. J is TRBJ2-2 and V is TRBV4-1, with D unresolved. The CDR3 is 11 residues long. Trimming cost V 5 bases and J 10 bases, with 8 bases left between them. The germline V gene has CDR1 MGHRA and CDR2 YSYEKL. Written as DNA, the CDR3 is TGCGCCAGCAGCGACCTGATGGAGCTGTTTTTT. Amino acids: CASSDLMELFF.

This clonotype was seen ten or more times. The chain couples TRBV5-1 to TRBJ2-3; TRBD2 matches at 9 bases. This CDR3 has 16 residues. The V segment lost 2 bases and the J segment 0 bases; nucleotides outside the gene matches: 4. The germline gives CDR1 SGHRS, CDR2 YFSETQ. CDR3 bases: TGCGCCAGCAGCTTAGATAGCGGGAGCAGCACAGATACGCAGTATTTT. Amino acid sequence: CASSLDSGSSTDTQYF.

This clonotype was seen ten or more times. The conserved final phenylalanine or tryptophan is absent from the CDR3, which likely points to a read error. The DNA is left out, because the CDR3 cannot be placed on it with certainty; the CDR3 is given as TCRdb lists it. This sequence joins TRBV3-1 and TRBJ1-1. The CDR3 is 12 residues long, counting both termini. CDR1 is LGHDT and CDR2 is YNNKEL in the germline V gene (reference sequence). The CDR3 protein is CASSQEDGQLLV.

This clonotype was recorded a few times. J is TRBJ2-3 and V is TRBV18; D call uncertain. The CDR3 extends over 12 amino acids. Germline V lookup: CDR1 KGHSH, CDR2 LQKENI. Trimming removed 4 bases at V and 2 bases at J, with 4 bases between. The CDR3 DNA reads TGTGCCAGCTCACTGTTCACAGATACGCAGTATTTT. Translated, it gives CASSLFTDTQYF.